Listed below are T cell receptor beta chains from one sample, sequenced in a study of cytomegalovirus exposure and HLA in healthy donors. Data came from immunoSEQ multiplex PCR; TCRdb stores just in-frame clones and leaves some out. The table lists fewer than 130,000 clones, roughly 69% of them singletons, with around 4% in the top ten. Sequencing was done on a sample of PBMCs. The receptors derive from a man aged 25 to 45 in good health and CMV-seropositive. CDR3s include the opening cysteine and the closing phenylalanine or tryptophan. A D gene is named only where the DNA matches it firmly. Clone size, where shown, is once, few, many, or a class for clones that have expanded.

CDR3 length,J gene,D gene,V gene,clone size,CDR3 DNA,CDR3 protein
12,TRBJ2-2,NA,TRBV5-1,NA,TGCGCCAGCAGCCGCGGGTCCGGGGAGCTGTTTTTT,CASSRGSGELFF
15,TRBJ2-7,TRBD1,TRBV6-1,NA,TGTGCCAGCAGTGAGGGGACAGGGGTTACCTACGAGCAGTACTTC,CASSEGTGVTYEQYF
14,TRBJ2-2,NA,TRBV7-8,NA,TGTGCCGGGGGGGGGCTAGCGAACACCGGGGAGCTGTTTTTT,CAGGGLANTGELFF
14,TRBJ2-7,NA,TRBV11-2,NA,TGTGCCAGCAGCCTCGTGACCCACTACTACGAGCAGTACTTC,CASSLVTHYYEQYF
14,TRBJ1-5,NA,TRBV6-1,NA,TGTGCCAGCAGTGAATATGAGGACTATCAGCCCCAGCATTTT,CASSEYEDYQPQHF
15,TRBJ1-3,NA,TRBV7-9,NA,TGTGCCAGCAGCCCTCCCGGGACAACTGGAAACACCATATATTTT,CASSPPGTTGNTIYF
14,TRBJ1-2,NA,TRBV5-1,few,TGCGCCAGCAGCGCCGTTGCCGAGTCGGGAGGCTACACCTTC,CASSAVAESGGYTF
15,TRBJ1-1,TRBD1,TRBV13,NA,TGTGCCAGCAGCTTAGAGGGACAGGTGAACACTGAAGCTTTCTTT,CASSLEGQVNTEAFF
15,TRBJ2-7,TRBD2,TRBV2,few,TGTGCCACCGTACCCCTAGCGGGGGGGCCCTACGAGCAGTACTTC,CATVPLAGGPYEQYF
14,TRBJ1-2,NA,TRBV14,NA,TGTGCCAGCAGCCAAGATGGAAGGCTAGGAGGCTACACCTTC,CASSQDGRLGGYTF
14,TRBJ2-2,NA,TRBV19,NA,TGTGCCAGTACCATAGGGGGGGGTCCCGGGGAGCTGTTTTTT,CASTIGGGPGELFF
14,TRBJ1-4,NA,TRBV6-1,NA,TGTGCCAGCAGTGAAGCTGGGGGGTTTGAAAAACTGTTTTTT,CASSEAGGFEKLFF
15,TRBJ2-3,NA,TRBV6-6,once,TGTGCCATAGGGCTGTGGCGGGGCCTCACAGATACGCAGTATTTT,CAIGLWRGLTDTQYF
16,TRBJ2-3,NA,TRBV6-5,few,TGTGCCAGCAGTTCTGGGGAGGGGGGGACGACAGATACGCAGTATTTT,CASSSGEGGTTDTQYF
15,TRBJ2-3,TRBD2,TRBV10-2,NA,TGCGCCAGCAGAACGGGGGGAGAGTTAACAGATACGCAGTATTTT,CASRTGGELTDTQYF
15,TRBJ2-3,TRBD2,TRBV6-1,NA,TGTGCCAGCAGAAGACTAGCGGGGGGGCAAGATACGCAGTATTTT,CASRRLAGGQDTQYF
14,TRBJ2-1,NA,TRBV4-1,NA,TGCGCCAGCAGCACGAACGGGGTTCACAATGAGCAGTTCTTC,CASSTNGVHNEQFF
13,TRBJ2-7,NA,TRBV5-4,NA,TGTGCCAGCAGCTTGGACCAGGGCTACGAGCAGTACTTC,CASSLDQGYEQYF
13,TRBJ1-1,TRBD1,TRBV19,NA,TGTGCCAGTGAGGGGGCGAGGAACACTGAAGCTTTCTTT,CASEGARNTEAFF
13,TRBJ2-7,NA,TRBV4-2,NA,TGTGCCAGCAGCCAAGGGCCCCCCTACGAGCAGTACTTC,CASSQGPPYEQYF
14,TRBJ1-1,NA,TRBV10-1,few,TGCGCCAGCAGTGGATACAATGCAGGTCCTGAAGCTTTCTTT,CASSGYNAGPEAFF
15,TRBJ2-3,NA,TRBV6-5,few,TGTGCCAGCAGTTACTCAGCGACGGTCACAGATACGCAGTATTTT,CASSYSATVTDTQYF
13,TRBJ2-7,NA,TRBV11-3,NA,TGTGCCAGCGGCGAAACAGGAGCCACCGAGCAGTACTTC,CASGETGATEQYF
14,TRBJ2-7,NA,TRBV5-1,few,TGCGCCAGCAGCTTGGTACAGGACTCCTACGAGCAGTACTTC,CASSLVQDSYEQYF
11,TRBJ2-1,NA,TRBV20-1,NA,TGCAGTGCGGGGGGTTACAATGAGCAGTTCTTC,CSAGGYNEQFF
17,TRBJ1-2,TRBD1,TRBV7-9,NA,TGTTCCAGCAGCTTTGGCGACAGGGGGCTGGGGAACTATGGCTACACCTTC,CSSSFGDRGLGNYGYTF
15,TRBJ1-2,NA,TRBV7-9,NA,TGTGCCAGCAGCTTAGCGCGGGGGTTGCTCTATGGCTACACCTTC,CASSLARGLLYGYTF
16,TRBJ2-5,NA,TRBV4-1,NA,TGCGCCAGCAGCCAAAACAGCCAGGGGTGGTGGGAGACCCAGTACTTC,CASSQNSQGWWETQYF
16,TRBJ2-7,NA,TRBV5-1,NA,TGCGCCAGCACCTCGGGGGAGGACCCAAATTCCTACGAGCAGTACTTC,CASTSGEDPNSYEQYF
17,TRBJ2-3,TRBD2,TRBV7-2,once,TGTGCCAGCAGCTTAGTTATAGCGGGGGGAAGCACAGATACGCAGTATTTT,CASSLVIAGGSTDTQYF
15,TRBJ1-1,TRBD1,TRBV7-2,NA,TGTGCCAGCAGCCCCACGGGACAGCCGAACACTGAAGCTTTCTTT,CASSPTGQPNTEAFF
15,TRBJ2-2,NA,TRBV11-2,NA,TGTGCCAGCAGCTTAGTCAGGGGGGACACCGGGGAGCTGTTTTTT,CASSLVRGDTGELFF
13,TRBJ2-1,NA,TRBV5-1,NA,TGCGCCAGCAGCACACAGGGTTCCAATGAGCAGTTCTTC,CASSTQGSNEQFF
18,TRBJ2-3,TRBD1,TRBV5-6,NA,TGTGCCAGCAGCTTGTTCGGACAGGGAGCAAGGAGCACAGATACGCAGTATTTT,CASSLFGQGARSTDTQYF
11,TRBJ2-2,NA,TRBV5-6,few,TGTGCCAGCAGCTTTGAGGGGGAGCTGTTTTTT,CASSFEGELFF
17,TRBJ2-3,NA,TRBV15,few,TGTGCCACCAGCAGATACAGAACACCCACCAACACAGATACGCAGTATTTT,CATSRYRTPTNTDTQYF
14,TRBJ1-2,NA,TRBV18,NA,TGTGCCAGCTCACCACGTCAGGGGTCATATGGCTACACCTTC,CASSPRQGSYGYTF
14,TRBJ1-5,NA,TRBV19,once,TGTGCCAGTAGTATCAGGGATTTGGGGCAGCCCCAGCATTTT,CASSIRDLGQPQHF
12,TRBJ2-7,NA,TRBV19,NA,TGTGCCAGCTCGGACAGCTCCTACGAGCAGTACTTC,CASSDSSYEQYF
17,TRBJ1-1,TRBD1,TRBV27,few,TGTGCCAGCAGTGCCGAAAATCCGGGACAGGGAGGGAAGAAGGCTTTCTTT,CASSAENPGQGGKKAFF
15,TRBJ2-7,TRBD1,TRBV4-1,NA,TGCGCCAGCAGCCTGTCCGGGACAGGGACCTACGAGCAGTACTTC,CASSLSGTGTYEQYF
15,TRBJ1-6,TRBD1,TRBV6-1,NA,TGTGCCAGTAGCTTAGGACAGGGGTATCGTTCACCCCTCCACTTT,CASSLGQGYRSPLHF
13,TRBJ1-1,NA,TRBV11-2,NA,TGTGCCAGCGGCTTATCCAGGGAGGCTGAAGCTTTCTTT,CASGLSREAEAFF
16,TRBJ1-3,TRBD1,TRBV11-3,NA,TGTGCCAGCAGCTTCCACGGGACAGTGGGTCGTAACACCATATATTTT,CASSFHGTVGRNTIYF
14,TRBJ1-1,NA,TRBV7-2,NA,TGCGCCAGCAGCTTAGAAGTGCCAGTTGCTGAAGCTTTCTTT,CASSLEVPVAEAFF
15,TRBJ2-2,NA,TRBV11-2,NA,TGTGCCAGCAGCGCCGTACAGGGTGGCACCGGGGAGCTGTTTTTT,CASSAVQGGTGELFF
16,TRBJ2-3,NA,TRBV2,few,TGTGCCAGCAGTGACCCCGACAGCGCTGGCACAGATACGCAGTATTTT,CASSDPDSAGTDTQYF
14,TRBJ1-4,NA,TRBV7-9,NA,TGTGCCAGCAGCTTCGGGGACTTCTATGAAAAACTGTTTTTT,CASSFGDFYEKLFF
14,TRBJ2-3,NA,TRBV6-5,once,TGTGCCAGCAGTTACTCGCGGCCGACAGATACGCAGTATTTT,CASSYSRPTDTQYF
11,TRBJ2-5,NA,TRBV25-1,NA,TGTGCCAGCACCTTCCAAGAGACCCAGTACTTC,CASTFQETQYF
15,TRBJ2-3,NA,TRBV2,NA,TGTGCCACAGTTACCGCGGGACTCCCCACAGATACGCAGTATTTT,CATVTAGLPTDTQYF
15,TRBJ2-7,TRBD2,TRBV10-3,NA,TGTGCCATCGGGGTGGCTAGCGGGGGGGGTTACGAGCAGTACTTC,CAIGVASGGGYEQYF
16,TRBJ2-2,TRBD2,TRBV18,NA,TGTGCCAGCTCACCCCGGACTAGCGGGGCAGCAGGGGAGCTGTTTTTT,CASSPRTSGAAGELFF
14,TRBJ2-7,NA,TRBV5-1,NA,TGCGCCAGCAGCCGGCAAGGGGGTTCCTACGAGCAGTACTTC,CASSRQGGSYEQYF
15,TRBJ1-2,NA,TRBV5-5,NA,TGTGCCAGCAGCTTGGCCGGGGGGCTGAACTATGGCTACACCTTC,CASSLAGGLNYGYTF
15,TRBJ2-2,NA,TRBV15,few,TGTGCCACCAGCAGACAGAAATTTATTCCCGGGGAGCTGTTTTTT,CATSRQKFIPGELFF
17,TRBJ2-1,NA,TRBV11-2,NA,TGTGCCAGCAGAGATAGCGGAAGTTTTCGCTCCTACAATGAGCAGTTCTTC,CASRDSGSFRSYNEQFF